This T cell receptor (beta chain) was observed in a study of somatic mutations in cytotoxic T cells in rheumatoid arthritis. This CDR3 region has 14 residues. CDR1 is SGDLS, CDR2 YYNGEE, per germline. Trimming removed 1 base from V and 5 bases from J, with 9 bases in between. Using immunoSEQ multiplex PCR, the repertoire was profiled, and TCRdb retains in-frame clones only, with some absent. The table lists about 25,000 clones, approximately 73% of them singletons. The receptor comes from a woman aged 18-35 years in good health. The material sequenced was CD8+ T cells sorted from blood. The V and J genes are TRBV9 and TRBJ2-2; D uncertain. The CDR3 reads CASSVWQDTGELFF. DNA for the CDR3: TGTGCCAGCAGCGTATGGCAGGATACCGGGGAGCTGTTTTTT. The full variable domain, completed using reference TRBV9 and TRBJ2-2, is DSGVTQTPKHLITATGQRVTLRCSPRSGDLSVYWYQQSLDQGLQFLIQYYNGEERAKGNILERFSAQQFPDLHSELNLSSLELGDSALYFCASSVWQDTGELFFGEGSRLTVL.